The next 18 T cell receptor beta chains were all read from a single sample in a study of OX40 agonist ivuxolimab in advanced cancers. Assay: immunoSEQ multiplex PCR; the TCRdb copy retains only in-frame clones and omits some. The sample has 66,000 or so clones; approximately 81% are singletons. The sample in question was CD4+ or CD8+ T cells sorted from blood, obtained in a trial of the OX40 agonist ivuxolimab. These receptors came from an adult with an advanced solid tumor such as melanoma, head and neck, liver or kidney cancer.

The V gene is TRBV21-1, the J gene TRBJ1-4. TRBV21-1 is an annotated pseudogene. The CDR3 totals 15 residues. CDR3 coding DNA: TGTGCCAGCAGTATCGCGATATCAACTAATGAAAAACTGTTTTTT. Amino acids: CASSIAISTNEKLFF.

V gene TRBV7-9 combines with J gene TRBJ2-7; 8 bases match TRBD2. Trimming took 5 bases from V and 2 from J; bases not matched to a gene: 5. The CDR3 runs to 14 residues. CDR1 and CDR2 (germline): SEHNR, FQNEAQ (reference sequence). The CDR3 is CASSSTSGTYEQYF. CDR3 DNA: TGTGCCAGCAGCAGTACTAGCGGAACCTACGAGCAGTACTTC.

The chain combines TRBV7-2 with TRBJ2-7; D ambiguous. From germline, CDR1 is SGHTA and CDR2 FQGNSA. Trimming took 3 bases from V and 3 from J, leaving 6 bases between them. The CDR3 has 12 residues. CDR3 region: CASSFKGYEQYF. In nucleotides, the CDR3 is TGTGCCAGCAGCTTCAAGGGCTACGAGCAGTACTTC.

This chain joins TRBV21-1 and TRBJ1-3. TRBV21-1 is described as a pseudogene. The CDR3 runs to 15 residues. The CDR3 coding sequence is TGTGCCAGCAGCACCGCGGGGGGGGCAGGAAACACCATATATTTT. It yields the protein CASSTAGGAGNTIYF.

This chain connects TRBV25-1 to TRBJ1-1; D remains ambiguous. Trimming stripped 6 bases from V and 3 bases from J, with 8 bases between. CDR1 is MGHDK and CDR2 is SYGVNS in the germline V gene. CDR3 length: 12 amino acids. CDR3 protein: CASRFGDTEAFF. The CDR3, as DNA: TGTGCCAGCAGATTCGGGGACACTGAAGCTTTCTTT.

The CDR3 DNA follows: TGTGCCAGCAGCTTGCAGGAATTCACAGATACGCAGTATTTT. Amino acids: CASSLQEFTDTQYF. This chain links TRBV7-2 with TRBJ2-3; no definite D call. V was cut by 3 bases and J by 2 bases, with 9 bases left in between. Germline CDR1 and CDR2: SGHTA and FQGNSA. The CDR3 contains 14 residues. The full variable domain, completed using reference TRBV7-2 and TRBJ2-3, is GAGVSQSPSNKVTEKGKDVELRCDPISGHTALYWYRQSLGQGLEFLIYFQGNSAPDKSGLPSDRFSAERTGGSVSTLTIQRTQQEDSAVYLCASSLQEFTDTQYFGPGTRLTVL.

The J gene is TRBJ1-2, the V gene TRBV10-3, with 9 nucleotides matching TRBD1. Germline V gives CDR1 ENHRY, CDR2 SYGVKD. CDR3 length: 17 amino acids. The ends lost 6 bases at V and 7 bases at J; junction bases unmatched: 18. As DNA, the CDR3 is TGTGCCATCAGGACAGTGAGGGGGACAGGGACCCCGTCTGGCTACACCTTC. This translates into CAIRTVRGTGTPSGYTF.

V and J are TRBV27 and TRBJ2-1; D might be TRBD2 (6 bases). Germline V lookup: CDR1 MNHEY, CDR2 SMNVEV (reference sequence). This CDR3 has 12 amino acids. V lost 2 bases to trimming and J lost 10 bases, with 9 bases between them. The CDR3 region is CASSLAGGEQFF. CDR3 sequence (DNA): TGTGCCAGCAGTTTAGCCGGGGGAGAGCAGTTCTTC.

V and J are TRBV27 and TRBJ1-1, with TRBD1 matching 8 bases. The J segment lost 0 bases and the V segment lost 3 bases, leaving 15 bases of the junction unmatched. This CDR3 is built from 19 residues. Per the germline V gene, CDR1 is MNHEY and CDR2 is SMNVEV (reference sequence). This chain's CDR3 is CASSFNPHYRGELNTEAFF. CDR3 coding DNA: TGTGCCAGCAGTTTTAACCCACACTACAGGGGGGAACTGAACACTGAAGCTTTCTTT.

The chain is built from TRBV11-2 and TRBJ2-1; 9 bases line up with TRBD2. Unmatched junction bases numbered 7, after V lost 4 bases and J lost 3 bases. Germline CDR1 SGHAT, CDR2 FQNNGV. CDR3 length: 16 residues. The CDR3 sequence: CASSSRREGLYNEQFF. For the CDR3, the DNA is TGTGCCAGCAGCTCACGGCGGGAGGGCCTCTACAATGAGCAGTTCTTC.

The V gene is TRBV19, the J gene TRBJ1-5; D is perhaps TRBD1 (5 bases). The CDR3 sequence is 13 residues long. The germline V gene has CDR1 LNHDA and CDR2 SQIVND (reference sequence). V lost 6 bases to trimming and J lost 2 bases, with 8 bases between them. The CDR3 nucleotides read TGTGCCAGTAGCCTACAGGGCAATCAGCCCCAGCATTTT. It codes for CASSLQGNQPQHF.

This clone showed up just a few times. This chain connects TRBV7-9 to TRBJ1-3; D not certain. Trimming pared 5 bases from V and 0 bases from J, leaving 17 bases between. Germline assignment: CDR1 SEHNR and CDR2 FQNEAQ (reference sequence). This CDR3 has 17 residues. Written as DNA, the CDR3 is TGTGCCAGCAGCCCGCGCACGATACGGGGCTCTGGAAACACCATATATTTT. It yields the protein CASSPRTIRGSGNTIYF.

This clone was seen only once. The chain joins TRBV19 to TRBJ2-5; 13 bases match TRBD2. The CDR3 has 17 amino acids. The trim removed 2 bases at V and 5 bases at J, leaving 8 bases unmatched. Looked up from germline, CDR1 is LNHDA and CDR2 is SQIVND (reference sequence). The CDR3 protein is CASSISGLAGSSETQYF. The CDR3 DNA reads TGTGCCAGTAGTATATCGGGACTAGCGGGATCGAGCGAGACCCAGTACTTC. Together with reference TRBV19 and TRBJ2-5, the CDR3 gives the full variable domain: DGGITQSPKYLFRKEGQNVTLSCEQNLNHDAMYWYRQDPGQGLRLIYYSQIVNDFQKGDIAEGYSVSREKKESFPLTVTSAQKNPTAFYLCASSISGLAGSSETQYFGPGTRLLVL.

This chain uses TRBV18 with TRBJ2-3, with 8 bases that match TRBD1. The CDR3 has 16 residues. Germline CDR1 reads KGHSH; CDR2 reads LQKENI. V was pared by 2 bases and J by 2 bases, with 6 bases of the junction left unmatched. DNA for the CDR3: TGTGCCAGCTCACCAGCCCAGGGACAGGACACAGATACGCAGTATTTT. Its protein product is CASSPAQGQDTDTQYF.

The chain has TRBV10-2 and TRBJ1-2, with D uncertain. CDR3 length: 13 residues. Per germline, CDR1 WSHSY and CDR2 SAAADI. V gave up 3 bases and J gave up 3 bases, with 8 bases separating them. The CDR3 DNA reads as TGCGCCAGCAGTGAAGCATGGGACTATGGCTACACCTTC. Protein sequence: CASSEAWDYGYTF.

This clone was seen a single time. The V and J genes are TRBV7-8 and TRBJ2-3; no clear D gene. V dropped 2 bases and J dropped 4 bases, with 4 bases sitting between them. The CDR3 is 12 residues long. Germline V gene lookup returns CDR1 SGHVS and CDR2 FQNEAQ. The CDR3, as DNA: TGTGCCAGCAGCTTATTCTCAGATACGCAGTATTTT. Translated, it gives CASSLFSDTQYF.

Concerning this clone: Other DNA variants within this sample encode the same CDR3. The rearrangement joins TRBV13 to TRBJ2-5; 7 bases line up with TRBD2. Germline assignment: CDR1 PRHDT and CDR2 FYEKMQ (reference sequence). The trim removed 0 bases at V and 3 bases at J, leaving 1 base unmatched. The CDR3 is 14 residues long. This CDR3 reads CASSLGRGEETQYF. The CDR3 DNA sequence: TGTGCCAGCAGCTTAGGCCGGGGGGAAGAGACCCAGTACTTC.

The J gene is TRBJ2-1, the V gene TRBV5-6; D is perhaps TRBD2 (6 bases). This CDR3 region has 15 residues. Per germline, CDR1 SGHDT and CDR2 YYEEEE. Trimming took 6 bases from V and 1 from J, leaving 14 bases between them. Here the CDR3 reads CASTLDYFSYNEQFF. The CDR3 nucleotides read TGTGCCAGCACCCTGGACTATTTTTCCTACAATGAGCAGTTCTTC.